Detailed here is one T cell receptor (beta chain). The antigen is not known. Assay: immunoSEQ multiplex PCR; the TCRdb copy retains only in-frame clones and omits some. The table includes more than 2,000,000 clones, just over 90% detected once. This record comes from a study of shared clonotypes between healthy human individuals. About the research overall: Each donor's CD8 memory used one plate, CD8 naive two, each CD4 subset three. Study findings and constraints: The represented genetic and exposure-history diversity was limited by the small number of donors. The sole specimen, blood, was sampled, and tissue repertoires likely differ. The study found lower generation probabilities in non-shared clonotypes than in those shared by all four donors.

The CDR3 spans 16 residues. CDR1 and CDR2 (germline): SGHRS, YFSETQ. The trim removed 4 bases at V and 6 bases at J, leaving 11 bases unmatched. V and J are TRBV5-1 and TRBJ2-2; 8 bases fit TRBD1. The sequenced sample was naive CD4+ T cells from PBMCs. Subset defined: CD45RA+ positively selected. This sequence originates from a man between 18 and 29 years old in good health. Some clones in this sample may be carry-over from other donors' samples. For the CDR3, the DNA is TGCGCCAGCAGCCCCTCAGGGGGCGCCGGGGCCGGGGAGCTGTTTTTT. This translates into CASSPSGGAGAGELFF.